This TCR beta chain is drawn from a study of OX40 agonist ivuxolimab in advanced cancers. Study observations and caveats: What antigens the expanded peripheral T cells recognized was never established. Among patients with partial responses at 0.1-3.0 mg/kg, clonal expansion was among the lowest.

Sampling times: baseline, cycle 4 day 1, cycle 7 day 1. V gave up 1 base and J gave up 6 bases, with 9 bases separating them. CDR3 size: 14 residues. Germline CDR1 is SGHTA and CDR2 is FQGNSA. Worth noting for this clone: Its specificity is not known.

Profiled with immunoSEQ multiplex PCR; TCRdb holds only in-frame clones, not every one. The repertoire holds over 150,000 clones, with roughly 94% as singletons. The sequence derives from an adult with an advanced solid tumor such as melanoma, head and neck, liver or kidney cancer. The chain employs TRBV7-2 and TRBJ2-2, with D perhaps given as TRBD1 or TRBD2 (5 bases each). The sample here was CD4+ or CD8+ T cells sorted from blood, taken in a trial of the OX40 agonist ivuxolimab. The CDR3 bases are TGTGCCAGCAGCTTAGATCTGGGGGCCGGGGAGCTGTTTTTT. It codes for CASSLDLGAGELFF.